Included here is one TCR beta chain sequence, with context. What it binds is not known. These data come from a study of cytomegalovirus exposure and HLA in healthy donors. The PCR contained 60 Vbeta and 13 Jbeta primers. Produced via immunoSEQ multiplex PCR; TCRdb's table is partial and in-frame only. The sample includes about 120,000 clones, around three quarters of them seen just once. The CDR3 is 13 residues long. CDR1 and CDR2 (germline): SQVTM, ANQGSEA. V lost 4 bases and J 3 bases, leaving 9 bases between the germline ends. Healthy donors of bone marrow made up the group. At collection, donors were nominally healthy, but unrecorded immune exposures were probable. General study findings and limits: A later analysis reportedly identified an Asian-associated ancestry cluster as carrying fewer N-insertions than the 666-donor mean. For most TCR beta V segments, an earlier analysis put the productive rate at about 90% or about 30% of the time.

The sequence was collected from a human donor in good health. The chain joins TRBV29-1 to TRBJ2-2; TRBD2 is a possible D gene (6 bases). The material sequenced was PBMCs. In nucleotides, the CDR3 is TGCAGCGTTGCGGGGGAGGACACCGGGGAGCTGTTTTTT. Translation: CSVAGEDTGELFF.